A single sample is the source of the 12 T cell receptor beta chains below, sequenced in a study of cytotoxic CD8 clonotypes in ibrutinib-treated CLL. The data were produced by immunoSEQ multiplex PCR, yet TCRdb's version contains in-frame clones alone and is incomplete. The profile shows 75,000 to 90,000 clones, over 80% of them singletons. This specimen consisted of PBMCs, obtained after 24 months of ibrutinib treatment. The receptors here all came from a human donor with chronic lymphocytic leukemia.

The CDR3 loop reads CASSYGPKYEQFF. CDR3 in DNA: TGTGCCAGCAGTTATGGCCCGAAGTATGAGCAGTTCTTC. The chain links TRBV6-5 to TRBJ2-1, with no clear D. Trimming removed 3 bases at V and 8 bases at J, with 11 bases between. This CDR3 region has 13 residues. Germline assignment: CDR1 MNHEY and CDR2 SVGAGI.

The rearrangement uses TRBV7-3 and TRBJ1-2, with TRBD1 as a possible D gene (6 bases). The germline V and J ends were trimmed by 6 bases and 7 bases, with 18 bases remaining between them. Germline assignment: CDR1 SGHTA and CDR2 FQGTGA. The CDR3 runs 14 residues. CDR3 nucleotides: TGTGCCAGCAGTTCTACAGGGCAGGTTGGTGGCTACACCTTC. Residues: CASSSTGQVGGYTF.

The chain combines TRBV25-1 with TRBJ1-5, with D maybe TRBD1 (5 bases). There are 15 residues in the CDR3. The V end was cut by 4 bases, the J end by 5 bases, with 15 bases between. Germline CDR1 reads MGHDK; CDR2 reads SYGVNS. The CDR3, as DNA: TGTGCCAGCAGTGGGTTGGCAGGGCAAGATCAGCCCCAGCATTTT. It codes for CASSGLAGQDQPQHF.

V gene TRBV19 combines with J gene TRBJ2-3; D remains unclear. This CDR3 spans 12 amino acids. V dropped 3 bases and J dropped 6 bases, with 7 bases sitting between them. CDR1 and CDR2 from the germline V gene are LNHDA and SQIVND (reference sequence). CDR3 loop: CASSISADTQYF. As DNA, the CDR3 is TGTGCCAGTAGTATCTCGGCGGATACGCAGTATTTT.

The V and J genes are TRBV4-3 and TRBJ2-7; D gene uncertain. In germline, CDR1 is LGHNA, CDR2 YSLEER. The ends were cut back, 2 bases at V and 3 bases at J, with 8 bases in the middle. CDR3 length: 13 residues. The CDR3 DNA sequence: TGCGCCAGCAGCCAAAACCTCATCTACGAGCAGTACTTC. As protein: CASSQNLIYEQYF.

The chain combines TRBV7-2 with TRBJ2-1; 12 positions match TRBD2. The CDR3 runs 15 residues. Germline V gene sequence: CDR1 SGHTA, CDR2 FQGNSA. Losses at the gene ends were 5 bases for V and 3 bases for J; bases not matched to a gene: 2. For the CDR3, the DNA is TGTGCCAGCAGCCCACTAGCGGGAGGCTACAATGAGCAGTTCTTC. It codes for CASSPLAGGYNEQFF.

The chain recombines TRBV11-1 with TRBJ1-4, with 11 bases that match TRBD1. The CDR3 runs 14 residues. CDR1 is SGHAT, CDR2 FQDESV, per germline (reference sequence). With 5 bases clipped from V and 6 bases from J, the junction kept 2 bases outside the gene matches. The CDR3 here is CASSPGQGDEKLFF. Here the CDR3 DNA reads TGTGCCAGCAGCCCGGGACAGGGGGATGAAAAACTGTTTTTT.

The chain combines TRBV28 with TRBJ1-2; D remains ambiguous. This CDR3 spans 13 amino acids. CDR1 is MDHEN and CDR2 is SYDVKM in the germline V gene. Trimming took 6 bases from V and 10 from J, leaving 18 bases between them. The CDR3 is CASSPAILFVYTF. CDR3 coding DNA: TGTGCCAGCAGCCCCGCGATCCTGTTTGTCTACACCTTC.

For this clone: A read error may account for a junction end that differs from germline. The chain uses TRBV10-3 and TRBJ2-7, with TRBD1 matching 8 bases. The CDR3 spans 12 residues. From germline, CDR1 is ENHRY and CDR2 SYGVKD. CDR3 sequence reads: CAISEPTGGSSF. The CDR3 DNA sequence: TGTGCCATCAGTGAGCCAACAGGGGGGAGTTCGTTC.

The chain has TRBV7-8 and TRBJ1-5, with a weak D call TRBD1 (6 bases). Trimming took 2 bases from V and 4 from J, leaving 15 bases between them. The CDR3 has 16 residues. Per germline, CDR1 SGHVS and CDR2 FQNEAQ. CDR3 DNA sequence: TGTGCCAGCAGCTTAACGGGGGCGCAAACTAATCAGCCCCAGCATTTT. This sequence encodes CASSLTGAQTNQPQHF.

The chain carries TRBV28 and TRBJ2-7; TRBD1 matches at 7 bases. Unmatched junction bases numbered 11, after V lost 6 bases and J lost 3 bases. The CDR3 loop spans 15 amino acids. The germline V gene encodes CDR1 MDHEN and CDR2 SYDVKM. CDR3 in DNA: TGTGCCAGCAGGACCTTCGGGACAGAGATCTACGAGCAGTACTTC. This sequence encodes CASRTFGTEIYEQYF.

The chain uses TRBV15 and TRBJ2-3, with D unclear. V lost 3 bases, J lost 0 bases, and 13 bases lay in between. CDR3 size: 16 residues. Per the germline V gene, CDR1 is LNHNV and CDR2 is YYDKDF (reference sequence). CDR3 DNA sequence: TGTGCCACCAGCAGTCCACCCTCCACCAGCACAGATACGCAGTATTTT. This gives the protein CATSSPPSTSTDTQYF.